The next 30 T cell receptor beta chains were all read from a single sample in a study of blood T cells in healthy people across ages. For the second PCR, which ran for roughly 6 to 11 cycles, a sample-barcoded 5' primer and a J-beta primer mix were used. MiXCR, run by TCRdb on the 5' RACE reads, gives a single entry per CDR3 protein. Here the sample spans 1.5 million to 1.9 million distinct CDR3 sequences, 42% being singletons. The sample consisted of blood. Source of these receptors: a woman aged 18-30 years in good health.

The CDR3 sequence: CASSLGGVDWSYEQYF. DNA of the CDR3: TGTGCCAGCAGCTTAGGTGGCGTGGACTGGTCCTACGAGCAGTACTTC. The V and J genes are TRBV7-2 and TRBJ2-7; perhaps TRBD2 as D (5 bases). Trimming shortened V by 1 base and J by 1 base, and 14 bases separated the two germline ends. The CDR3 runs to 16 residues. In germline, CDR1 is SGHTA, CDR2 FQGNSA.

This chain connects TRBV27 to TRBJ2-3; 8 bases match TRBD1. The CDR3 extends over 16 amino acids. The V gene's germline CDR1 is MNHEY and CDR2 SMNVEV (reference sequence). The ends lost 5 bases at V and 7 bases at J; junction bases unmatched: 14. The CDR3 DNA follows: TGTGCCAGCAGTACTACCGGGACAGGTTTATTGAATACGCAGTATTTT. Its protein product is CASSTTGTGLLNTQYF.

The CDR3 spells CASSYPWEATSYNEQFF. CDR3 sequence (DNA): TGTGCCAGCAGTTACCCTTGGGAGGCCACCTCCTACAATGAGCAGTTCTTC. The genes are TRBV6-2 or TRBV6-3 and TRBJ2-1, with D perhaps matching TRBD2 (6 bases). The CDR3 covers 17 residues. The germline V gene encodes CDR1 MNHEY and CDR2 SVGEGT. V was trimmed by 2 bases and J by 0 bases, leaving 14 bases between them.

This clonotype was seen a few times. The rearrangement links TRBV4-2 to TRBJ2-1; D is unresolved. Germline CDR1 LGHNA, CDR2 YNFKEQ. This CDR3 spans 16 amino acids. Deletions cut 1 base from V and 6 bases from J, with 16 bases between. The CDR3 spells CASSQVTAELPNEQFF. CDR3 nucleotide sequence: TGTGCCAGCAGCCAAGTTACCGCGGAACTTCCCAATGAGCAGTTCTTC.

This chain uses TRBV28 with TRBJ2-5; 7 bases map to TRBD2. The better agreement between TRBJ2-7 and the DNA end casts doubt on the J call. Germline-derived CDR1 and CDR2 are MDHEN and SYDVKM. This CDR3 region has 15 residues. CDR3 coding DNA: TGTGCCAGCAGTCCGCGAGTGGGAGGGAACTACGAGCAGTACTTC. Amino acid sequence: CASSPRVGGNYEQYF.

Here the CDR3 DNA reads TGTGCCAGCAGCTTATATTACGGGGGGCAAGAGACCCAGTACTTC. As protein: CASSLYYGGQETQYF. The V gene is TRBV7-2, the J gene TRBJ2-5; 7 bases are shared with TRBD2. Germline values: CDR1 SGHTA, CDR2 FQGNSA. The CDR3 extends over 15 amino acids. The trim removed 2 bases at V and 2 bases at J, leaving 5 bases unmatched.

This sequence joins TRBV3-1 and TRBJ1-2; unclear D gene. V was clipped by 1 base and J by 9 bases, with 9 bases between them. CDR1 is LGHDT, CDR2 YNNKEL, per germline (reference sequence). The CDR3 is made up of 12 amino acids. The CDR3 region is CASSQVALRYTF. Written as DNA, the CDR3 is TGTGCCAGCAGCCAAGTGGCCTTGCGCTACACCTTC.

This clonotype occurred once. This rearrangement joins TRBV6-2 or TRBV6-3 to TRBJ2-5; perhaps TRBD2 as D (5 bases). Trimming pared 8 bases from V and 1 base from J, leaving 11 bases between. The CDR3 runs 13 residues. CDR1 is MNHEY, CDR2 SVGEGT, per germline. The CDR3 DNA follows: TGTGCCAGCCGCCGGGAAGCCCAAGAGACCCAGTACTTC. Its translation: CASRREAQETQYF.

The chain employs TRBV5-1 and TRBJ1-4; tentative D call: TRBD1 (6 bases). The CDR3 has 14 amino acids. The germline V and J ends were trimmed by 1 base and 7 bases, with 11 bases remaining between them. Germline CDR1 is SGHRS and CDR2 is YFSETQ. For the CDR3, the DNA is TGCGCCAGCAGCTTGAGGACCAGGGGTGAAAAACTGTTTTTT. This encodes CASSLRTRGEKLFF.

This clonotype was seen a handful of times. The chain recombines TRBV5-5 with TRBJ1-6; a weak D match, TRBD1 (6 bases). The CDR3 loop spans 17 amino acids. V lost 0 bases and J 4 bases, leaving 14 bases between the germline ends. Germline V gene lookup returns CDR1 SGHKS and CDR2 YYEKEE (reference sequence). This chain's CDR3 is CASSLAPGALYNSPLHF. The CDR3 nucleotides are TGTGCCAGCAGCTTGGCCCCAGGGGCCCTTTATAATTCACCCCTCCACTTT.

This chain uses TRBV20-1 with TRBJ1-1, with D possibly TRBD1 on 6 matching bases. Germline CDR1 reads DFQATT; CDR2 reads SNEGSKA (reference sequence). This CDR3 spans 15 amino acids. The V end lost 0 bases, the J end lost 3 bases, and 14 bases lay between the germline ends. CDR3 bases: TGCAGTGCTAGAGATGGGGGGCTGGGGGACACTGAAGCTTTCTTT. Its translation is CSARDGGLGDTEAFF.

The V call is TRBV5-1, the J call TRBJ1-2; D is unresolved. The CDR3 loop spans 13 amino acids. CDR1 is SGHRS, CDR2 YFSETQ, per germline. Trimming took 3 bases from V and 8 from J, leaving 14 bases between them. The CDR3 reads CASSWGGLEGYTF. DNA for the CDR3: TGCGCCAGCAGCTGGGGAGGGCTGGAAGGCTACACCTTC.

The chain joins TRBV6-1 to TRBJ2-5, with D possibly TRBD1 on 8 matching bases. This CDR3 region has 17 residues. The V end lost 3 bases, the J end lost 5 bases, and 22 bases lay between the germline ends. Per the germline V gene, CDR1 is MNHNS and CDR2 is SASEGT. CDR3 nucleotide sequence: TGTGCCAGCAGTGATGCGGACAGGGAGGGATTGTTGGAGACCCAGTACTTC. Protein: CASSDADREGLLETQYF.

This clonotype was seen more than once but under ten times. The chain joins TRBV6-1 to TRBJ1-5; D possibly corresponds to TRBD1 (5 bases). There are 15 residues in the CDR3. CDR1 is MNHNS and CDR2 is SASEGT in the germline V gene. V shed 4 bases and J shed 5 bases, with 15 bases lying between them. In DNA, the CDR3 is TGTGCCAGCAGTGGGGACGGAGCTACGCATCAGCCCCAGCATTTT. Translation: CASSGDGATHQPQHF.

Details on this clonotype: A much larger clone lies a single base off, so this may be a read error. The rearrangement links TRBV6-2 or TRBV6-3 to TRBJ2-1; 9 positions match TRBD2. Germline assignment: CDR1 MNHEY and CDR2 SVGEGT. Germline trimming cut 7 bases from V and 14 bases from J; bases unmatched to any gene: 12. This CDR3 has 13 amino acids. The CDR3 is CASTASGVHWEFF. The DNA for the CDR3 is TGTGCCAGCACGGCTAGCGGGGTGCACTGGGAGTTCTTC.

This clonotype was detected only a few times. This rearrangement joins TRBV7-2 to TRBJ2-7; D gene unclear. The CDR3 length is 12 residues. CDR1 and CDR2 from the germline V gene are SGHTA and FQGNSA. The germline V and J ends were trimmed by 5 bases and 0 bases, with 5 bases remaining between them. CDR3: CASSIISYEQYF. Written as DNA, the CDR3 is TGTGCCAGCAGCATCATCTCCTACGAGCAGTACTTC.

This clonotype was picked up a small number of times. The chain combines TRBV6-6 with TRBJ2-3; TRBD1 aligns across 12 bases. The germline V gene encodes CDR1 MNHNY and CDR2 SVGAGI (reference sequence). Trimming at V came to 3 bases and at J to 4 bases, leaving 2 bases not matched to a gene. This CDR3 comprises 15 residues. The CDR3 DNA follows: TGTGCCAGCAGTTATGGGACAGGGGGCCCAGATACGCAGTATTTT. This sequence encodes CASSYGTGGPDTQYF.

V and J are TRBV27 and TRBJ2-3, with TRBD2 identical over 14 bases. This CDR3 spans 16 amino acids. V shed 5 bases and J 6 bases; nucleotides not matched to a gene: 7. Germline V lookup: CDR1 MNHEY, CDR2 SMNVEV (reference sequence). The CDR3 nucleotides read TGTGCCAGCAGTCTTGGGACTAGCGGGAGCCTGGATACGCAGTATTTT. It specifies CASSLGTSGSLDTQYF.

The J gene is TRBJ2-2, the V gene TRBV4-1; D is perhaps TRBD1 (6 bases). The germline V and J ends were trimmed by 1 base and 8 bases, with 11 bases remaining between them. The CDR3 extends over 14 amino acids. Germline V gene lookup returns CDR1 MGHRA and CDR2 YSYEKL. Written as DNA, the CDR3 is TGCGCCAGCAGCCAAGTCCCAGGGGTGGGGGAGCTGTTTTTT. Its translation is CASSQVPGVGELFF.

The chain links TRBV7-6 to TRBJ2-7; D gene ambiguous. The CDR3 covers 15 residues. The V gene lost 5 bases and the J gene lost 0 bases, with 14 bases spanning the gap. Germline V gives CDR1 SGHVS, CDR2 FNYEAQ. The CDR3 is CASSPASLSSYEQYF. CDR3 DNA: TGTGCCAGCAGCCCCGCGAGTTTGAGCTCCTACGAGCAGTACTTC.

The chain employs TRBV29-1 and TRBJ2-7, with TRBD2 matching over 10 bases. Judging by the DNA end, TRBJ2-4 fits better; the J call may be wrong. CDR1 and CDR2 (germline): SQVTM, ANQGSEA. The CDR3 extends over 22 amino acids. In DNA, the CDR3 is TGCAGCGTTGAAGATGTTAGGCCGGGACAGGACCAACTAGCGGGGATGCCAAACATTCAGTACTTC. Encoded protein: CSVEDVRPGQDQLAGMPNIQYF.

To note about this clonotype: One end of the junction is discordant with germline, which a read error may explain. The rearrangement links TRBV29-1 to TRBJ2-1; 9 nucleotides match TRBD1. CDR1 and CDR2 (germline): SQVTM, ANQGSEA. This CDR3 spans 12 amino acids. CDR3 sequence (DNA): TGCAGCGTCCCAGACAGGGGGGCACGCTACATCTTC. Translating it yields CSVPDRGARYIF.

This chain joins TRBV3-1 and TRBJ2-5; 7 positions agree with TRBD2. The germline CDR1 and CDR2 sequences are LGHDT and YNNKEL (reference sequence). The CDR3 is 11 amino acids. Trimming removed 4 bases from V and 10 bases from J; junction bases left unmatched: 3. CDR3 protein: CASSLREDQYF. The CDR3 DNA sequence: TGTGCCAGCAGCCTCCGGGAGGACCAGTACTTC.

This clonotype was recorded a few times. The chain combines TRBV24-1 with TRBJ2-3; D is unresolved. Germline V gene data show CDR1 as KGHDR and CDR2 as SFDVKD. Trimming left V 5 bases short and J 4 bases short, with 12 bases between. The CDR3 runs to 14 residues. The CDR3 loop is CATSGNLLSDTQYF. Written as DNA, the CDR3 is TGTGCCACCAGTGGTAACCTGTTATCAGATACGCAGTATTTT.

V gene TRBV5-1 combines with J gene TRBJ2-3; tentatively, D is TRBD1 (5 bases). The V and J ends lost 3 bases and 1 base respectively, with 15 bases between them. Germline V gives CDR1 SGHRS, CDR2 YFSETQ. CDR3 size: 16 residues. The CDR3, as DNA: TGCGCCAGCAGCTGGGGCCCCGGCGCCGGCACAGATACGCAGTATTTT. Protein: CASSWGPGAGTDTQYF.

Only a few counts were recorded for this clonotype. The genes are TRBV6-2 or TRBV6-3 and TRBJ1-2; maybe TRBD1 (5 bases). With 6 bases removed from V and 0 bases from J, the gap between germline ends came to 14 bases. The germline V gene encodes CDR1 MNHEY and CDR2 SVGEGT. The CDR3 has 15 amino acids. CDR3 sequence (DNA): TGTGCCAGCAGCTCTAAGACAGAAGCTAACTATGGCTACACCTTC. Encoded protein: CASSSKTEANYGYTF.

The CDR3 nucleotides read TGCGCCAGCAGCCAAACCCCCCCCGGGACGGCGAACTATGGCTACACCTTC. It specifies CASSQTPPGTANYGYTF. The chain combines TRBV4-1 with TRBJ1-2, with a tentative D call TRBD1 (5 bases). Germline CDR1 and CDR2: MGHRA and YSYEKL. V was clipped by 2 bases and J by 2 bases, with 18 bases between them. The CDR3 is made up of 17 amino acids.

The chain links TRBV15 to TRBJ2-7; 8 nucleotides line up with TRBD2. Germline values: CDR1 LNHNV, CDR2 YYDKDF (reference sequence). This CDR3 is built from 17 residues. V shed 0 bases, J shed 0 bases, and the junction held 7 bases outside the gene matches. The CDR3 region has the DNA TGTGCCACCAGCAGAGATCGGAGAGCGGGGGCCTCCTACGAGCAGTACTTC. Amino acids: CATSRDRRAGASYEQYF.

The chain has TRBV6-6 and TRBJ2-7, with 10 positions matching TRBD1. CDR3 length: 15 amino acids. V gave up 6 bases and J gave up 3 bases; unmatched junction bases: 8. Germline CDR1 MNHNY, CDR2 SVGAGI (reference sequence). The CDR3 sequence: CASRARQGAVYEQYF. DNA of the CDR3: TGTGCCAGCAGGGCAAGACAGGGGGCCGTCTACGAGCAGTACTTC.

This clonotype has just a few counts. The chain employs TRBV12-3 or TRBV12-4 and TRBJ1-1; possibly TRBD1 for D (6 bases). With 2 bases removed from V and 5 bases from J, the gap between germline ends came to 15 bases. The CDR3 runs 15 residues. The CDR3 DNA reads as TGTGCCAGCAGTTTACAGGGGAATCAGAGAACTGAAGCTTTCTTT. It translates to CASSLQGNQRTEAFF.